This T cell receptor beta chain emerged from a study of CD8 T cells in Susac syndrome. Trimming removed 3 bases from V and 8 bases from J, with 7 bases in between. Germline assignment: CDR1 SEHNR and CDR2 FQNEAQ (reference sequence). The CDR3 runs to 11 residues. Healthy donors formed controls matched for age and sex. It was negative isolation that provided the CD8+ and CD4+ T cells, whereas TEMRA cells were enriched by FACS. Reverse transcription of roughly 0.5 to 1 ug RNA used random hexamers. Across 54 Vbeta and 13 Jbeta, TCR beta CDR3 was amplified with immunoSEQ multiplex PCR. TCRdb ran MiXCR on the immunoSEQ multiplex PCR reads and lists one entry per CDR3 protein. The sample shows some 80,000 distinct CDR3 sequences, roughly 94% of them seen only once.

The sample comprised CD8+ T cells from PBMCs. The receptor was derived from a human donor in good health. The V gene is TRBV7-9, the J gene TRBJ1-2; no clear D gene. CDR3 coding DNA: TGTGCCAGCAGCTTGGCGGAGGGCTACACCTTC. It translates to CASSLAEGYTF.